This is a list of T cell receptor beta chains from one sample in a study of tumor and adjacent non-tumor tissue in lung cancer. TCRdb passed the multiplex PCR reads through MiXCR, listing each CDR3 protein once. The sample lists 40,000 to 45,000 distinct CDR3 sequences; 60% were seen once. What was sequenced was distant non-tumor lung tissue. These TCRs come from a man between 45 and 60 years old with non-small cell lung cancer. Each CDR3 is given without its conserved first and last residue. Fields, in order: V gene, J gene, CDR3 protein.

TRBV6-5	TRBJ2-1	ASSYTAGEDNEQF
TRBV29-1	TRBJ2-2	SVDCGGGNTGELF
TRBV5-1	TRBJ1-3	ASSSTETGNTIY
TRBV29-1	TRBJ2-5	SVLKETQY
TRBV5-6	TRBJ2-1	ASSLGQGNAYNEQI
TRBV25-1	TRBJ1-4	ASSGTGSDEKLF
TRBV28	TRBJ1-1	ASTRDRGSSEAF
TRBV14	TRBJ2-1	ASSQEGTGYNEQF
TRBV12-3/TRBV12-4	TRBJ2-6	ASSLWRGEKSSGANVLT
TRBV28	TRBJ1-3	ASSLVGGRSSGNTIY
TRBV29-1	TRBJ2-7	SVTDYEQY
TRBV29-1	TRBJ2-7	SVALAGGVYEQY
TRBV10-3	TRBJ2-7	AISVPSGRPFGEQY
TRBV7-9	TRBJ2-7	VSSLAQAGPYEQY
TRBV11-3	TRBJ2-3	AGSFSSSTDRQY
TRBV11-2	TRBJ2-7	ASSLVVRGRY
TRBV24-1	TRBJ2-3	ATARGQGADTLY
TRBV29-1	TRBJ1-2	SASGTGRNYGYT
TRBV19	TRBJ2-4	ASSIDRLGVQY
TRBV5-4	TRBJ2-6	ASSLGGSAVSGANVLT
TRBV15	TRBJ2-2	ATSRAGTGELF
TRBV20-1	TRBJ1-4	SVPGTVIEKLF
TRBV28	TRBJ2-2	ASSLCRNTGELF